This T cell receptor (beta chain) was profiled in a study of T-cell reconstitution after alpha-beta-depleted transplantation in children. The CDR3 contains 13 residues when both ends are counted. Germline V gene lookup returns CDR1 SGHDT and CDR2 YYEEEE. This clonotype was seen repeatedly, ten times or more. The conserved closing phenylalanine or tryptophan is absent in this CDR3, likely reflecting a read error. The limits of the CDR3 on the DNA are not certain, so only TCRdb's listed CDR3 is given. Unique molecular identifiers tagged the TCRbeta library. MiXCR was run by TCRdb on the PCR reads, yielding one entry per CDR3 protein. In the table there are approximately 170,000 distinct CDR3 sequences, approximately 10% of which are singletons.

The J gene is TRBJ2-1, the V gene TRBV5-6; the table's TRBD1 call for D was not verified on the DNA. The sequences come from PBMCs, collected before TCRalphabeta/CD19-depleted stem cell transplant. The receptor was isolated from a boy aged 2 to 9 with acute myeloid leukemia, due to receive a stem cell transplant. The CDR3 sequence: CASSVYRDRGARI.